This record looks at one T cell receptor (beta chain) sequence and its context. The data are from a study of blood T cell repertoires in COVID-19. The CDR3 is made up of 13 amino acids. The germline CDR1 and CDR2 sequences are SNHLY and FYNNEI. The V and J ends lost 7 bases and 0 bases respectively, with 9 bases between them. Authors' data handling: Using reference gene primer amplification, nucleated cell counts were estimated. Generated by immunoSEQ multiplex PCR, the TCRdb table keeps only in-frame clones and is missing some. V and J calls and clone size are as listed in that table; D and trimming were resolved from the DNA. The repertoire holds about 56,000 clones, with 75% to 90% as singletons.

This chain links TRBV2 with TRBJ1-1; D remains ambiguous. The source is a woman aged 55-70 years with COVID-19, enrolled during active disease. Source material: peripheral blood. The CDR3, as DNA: TGTGCCAGCACGATGGCGGTGAACACTGAAGCTTTCTTT. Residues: CASTMAVNTEAFF.